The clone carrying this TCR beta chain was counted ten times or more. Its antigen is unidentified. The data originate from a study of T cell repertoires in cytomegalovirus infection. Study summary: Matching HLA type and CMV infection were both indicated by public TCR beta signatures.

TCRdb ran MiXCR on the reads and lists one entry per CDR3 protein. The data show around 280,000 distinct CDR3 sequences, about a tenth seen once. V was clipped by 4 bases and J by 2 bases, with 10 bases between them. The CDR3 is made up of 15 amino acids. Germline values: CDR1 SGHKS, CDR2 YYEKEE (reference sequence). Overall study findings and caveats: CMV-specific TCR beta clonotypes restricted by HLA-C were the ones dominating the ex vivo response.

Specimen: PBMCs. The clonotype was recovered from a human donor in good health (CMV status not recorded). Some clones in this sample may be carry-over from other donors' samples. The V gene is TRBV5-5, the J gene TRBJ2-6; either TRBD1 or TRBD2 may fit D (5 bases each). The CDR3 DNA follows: TGTGCCAGCAGCGACCTGGGGGCTGGGGCCAACGTCCTGACTTTC. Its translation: CASSDLGAGANVLTF. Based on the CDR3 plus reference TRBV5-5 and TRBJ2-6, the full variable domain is DAGVTQSPTHLIKTRGQQVTLRCSPISGHKSVSWYQQVLGQGPQFIFQYYEKEERGRGNFPDRFSARQFPNYSSELNVNALLLGDSALYLCASSDLGAGANVLTFGAGSRLTVL.